Shown below are 20 T cell receptor beta chains from a single sample sequenced in a study of CD8+ T cells in alopecia areata. The treatment denotes: oral pan-JAK inhibitor, 5-10 mg twice daily. In each case, RNA was isolated and then reverse transcribed into cDNA as the sequencing template. The data were produced by immunoSEQ multiplex PCR, yet TCRdb's version contains in-frame clones alone and is incomplete. The profile shows about 190,000 clones, less than 65% of them singletons. The source was CD4+ T cells sorted from blood, collected at week 24, from a patient treated with tofacitinib. The receptors originated from a human donor with alopecia areata.

J is TRBJ2-7 and V is TRBV5-1, with a weak D call TRBD2 (7 bases). The CDR3 contains 15 residues. Trimming took 7 bases from V and 3 from J, leaving 20 bases between them. CDR1 is SGHRS, CDR2 YFSETQ, per germline. The CDR3 DNA sequence: TGCGCCAGCCGCCTTATGGGAGGGGGTGACTACGAGCAGTACTTC. Its protein product is CASRLMGGGDYEQYF.

The table lists this clone with a few counts. The gene calls are TRBV29-1 and TRBJ2-1; the D is unclear. Germline CDR1 is SQVTM and CDR2 is ANQGSEA. Trimming pared 4 bases from V and 8 bases from J, leaving 15 bases between. This CDR3 has 13 residues. The CDR3 is CSVGGNLIDEQFF. CDR3 DNA: TGCAGCGTTGGTGGTAATTTGATAGATGAGCAGTTCTTC.

Notes on this clone: Other DNA sequences from this sample encode an identical CDR3 as well. The chain is built from TRBV29-1 and TRBJ1-1; 8 nucleotides match TRBD1. With 7 bases clipped from V and 1 base from J, the junction kept 5 bases outside the gene matches. CDR3 size: 13 residues. Germline V gene sequence: CDR1 SQVTM, CDR2 ANQGSEA. The chain's CDR3 is CSAPGQGNTEAFF. The CDR3 DNA sequence: TGCAGCGCCCCAGGACAGGGGAACACTGAAGCTTTCTTT. Full variable domain (missing parts from reference TRBV29-1 and TRBJ1-1): SAVISQKPSRDICQRGTSLTIQCQVDSQVTMMFWYRQQPGQSLTLIATANQGSEATYESGFVIDKFPISRPNLTFSTLTVSNMSPEDSSIYLCSAPGQGNTEAFFGQGTRLTVV.

J is TRBJ2-7 and V is TRBV27; a possible D gene is TRBD1 (6 bases). CDR3 length: 16 amino acids. Trimming pared 3 bases from V and 6 bases from J, leaving 21 bases between. CDR1 is MNHEY, CDR2 SMNVEV, per germline (reference sequence). This CDR3 is CASSLFPVTGTSEQYF. The CDR3 coding sequence is TGTGCCAGCAGTTTGTTCCCCGTGACCGGGACAAGCGAGCAGTACTTC.

The rearrangement joins TRBV27 to TRBJ1-6; TRBD1 might be the D (6 bases). The CDR3 is 16 amino acids. Germline loops: CDR1 MNHEY, CDR2 SMNVEV (reference sequence). The V end lost 5 bases, the J end lost 6 bases, and 17 bases lay between the germline ends. Written as DNA, the CDR3 is TGTGCCAGCAGTCAATCCTCCGGGACACCTAATTCACCCCTCCACTTT. Protein product: CASSQSSGTPNSPLHF.

Only one count was recorded for this clone. The chain combines TRBV11-2 with TRBJ2-3; no clear D. The CDR3 is 13 residues long. CDR1 and CDR2 from the germline V gene are SGHAT and FQNNGV. Trimming took 6 bases from V and 2 from J, leaving 9 bases between them. This chain's CDR3 is CASRSRATDTQYF. Here the CDR3 DNA reads TGTGCCAGCAGGAGTAGGGCCACAGATACGCAGTATTTT.

The chain recombines TRBV2 with TRBJ2-7, with 9 bases fitting TRBD1. This CDR3 comprises 13 residues. The germline CDR1 and CDR2 sequences are SNHLY and FYNNEI. V lost 5 bases to trimming and J lost 5 bases; unmatched junction nucleotides: 4. CDR3 region: CASSSRTGDEQYF. As DNA, the CDR3 is TGTGCCAGCAGTTCACGGACAGGGGACGAGCAGTACTTC.

The V gene is TRBV5-1, the J gene TRBJ2-5; D perhaps matches TRBD2 (5 bases). V was shortened by 2 bases and J by 4 bases, with 9 bases between the two germline ends. This CDR3 is built from 13 residues. CDR1 SGHRS and CDR2 YFSETQ come from the germline V gene. The CDR3: CASSLLEGETQYF. The CDR3, as DNA: TGCGCCAGCAGCTTACTAGAGGGAGAGACCCAGTACTTC.

The rearrangement links TRBV6-1 to TRBJ2-3; tentative D call: TRBD1 (5 bases). Germline loops: CDR1 MNHNS, CDR2 SASEGT. The CDR3 contains 15 residues. V lost 6 bases and J 3 bases, leaving 16 bases between the germline ends. CDR3 region: CASSRVSGWTDTQYF. For the CDR3, the DNA is TGTGCCAGCAGCAGGGTCTCAGGTTGGACAGATACGCAGTATTTT.

This clone showed up just a few times. V is TRBV30 and J is TRBJ2-1; D remains ambiguous. The V gene lost 6 bases and the J gene lost 6 bases, with 24 bases spanning the gap. Germline V gives CDR1 GTSNPN, CDR2 SVGIG (reference sequence). The CDR3 consists of 16 residues. The CDR3 DNA reads TGTGCCTGTTCCAATTACGGGTTATCCGCCCTCAATGAGCAGTTCTTC. Translating gives CACSNYGLSALNEQFF.

V is TRBV19 and J is TRBJ2-7; tentatively, D is TRBD1 or TRBD2 (5 bases each). V gave up 6 bases and J gave up 4 bases, with 13 bases separating them. This CDR3 spans 13 amino acids. Germline V gene lookup returns CDR1 LNHDA and CDR2 SQIVND (reference sequence). In DNA form, the CDR3 reads TGTGCCAGTAGGGGACCTATCGTATACGAGCAGTACTTC. It specifies CASRGPIVYEQYF.

J is TRBJ2-5 and V is TRBV14; TRBD2 might be the D (5 bases). V was clipped by 0 bases and J by 6 bases, with 14 bases between them. The CDR3 is 15 residues long. Germline V gives CDR1 SGHDN, CDR2 FVKESK. Written as DNA, the CDR3 is TGTGCCAGCAGCCAAGACGGGGTGGCTCTCAAGACCCAGTACTTC. It specifies CASSQDGVALKTQYF.

The gene calls are TRBV5-1 and TRBJ2-2, with TRBD2 as a possible D gene (7 bases). This CDR3 is 16 amino acids long. CDR1 is SGHRS and CDR2 is YFSETQ in the germline V gene. With 4 bases removed from V and 0 bases from J, the gap between germline ends came to 13 bases. The CDR3 protein is CASSPGGRSNTGELFF. Written as DNA, the CDR3 is TGCGCCAGCAGCCCCGGGGGGCGCTCGAACACCGGGGAGCTGTTTTTT.

The chain has TRBV5-5 and TRBJ1-1; D uncertain. Germline V gene data show CDR1 as SGHKS and CDR2 as YYEKEE (reference sequence). This CDR3 is built from 12 residues. Deletions cut 5 bases from V and 3 bases from J, with 8 bases between. The DNA for the CDR3 is TGTGCCAGCAGTTGGGGAGACACTGAAGCTTTCTTT. As protein: CASSWGDTEAFF.

The chain uses TRBV30 and TRBJ1-2; a weak D match, TRBD1 (5 bases). CDR3 length: 14 residues. Germline-derived CDR1 and CDR2 are GTSNPN and SVGIG (reference sequence). Between the trimmed V and J ends, which lost 0 bases and 8 bases, there was a span of 16 bases. The CDR3 region is CAWSVLDKKGGYTF. The CDR3 DNA reads as TGTGCCTGGAGTGTACTGGACAAAAAGGGAGGCTACACCTTC.

This clone was observed once. The chain couples TRBV30 to TRBJ1-1; D gene unclear. The V and J ends lost 2 bases and 7 bases respectively, with 11 bases between them. Germline V CDR1 and CDR2: GTSNPN, SVGIG (reference sequence). The CDR3 is made up of 12 amino acids. The CDR3 loop reads CAWSHPRIEAFF. CDR3 coding DNA: TGTGCCTGGAGTCATCCCAGGATTGAAGCTTTCTTT. Supplemented by reference TRBV30 and TRBJ1-1, the full variable domain reads SQTIHQWPATLVQPVGSPLSLECTVEGTSNPNLYWYRQAAGRGLQLLFYSVGIGQISSEVPQNLSASRPQDRQFILSSKKLLLSDSGFYLCAWSHPRIEAFFGQGTRLTVV.

This chain connects TRBV7-2 to TRBJ1-2; 7 bases match TRBD1. The CDR3 is 13 residues long. CDR1 SGHTA and CDR2 FQGNSA come from the germline V gene. Germline trimming cut 5 bases from V and 4 bases from J; bases unmatched to any gene: 4. The CDR3 DNA reads TGTGCCAGCAGCATCGGGACAGTCTATGGCTACACCTTC. It encodes CASSIGTVYGYTF.

This chain links TRBV5-1 with TRBJ2-3; TRBD1 or TRBD2 may be the D gene (6 bases each). Trimming pared 4 bases from V and 1 base from J, leaving 10 bases between. This CDR3 is 14 amino acids long. From germline, CDR1 is SGHRS and CDR2 YFSETQ. The CDR3 loop reads CASSEGGRTDTQYF. CDR3 DNA sequence: TGCGCCAGCAGCGAGGGGGGCCGCACAGATACGCAGTATTTT.

V and J are TRBV29-1 and TRBJ1-2; no clear D. From germline, CDR1 is SQVTM and CDR2 ANQGSEA. The ends were cut back, 3 bases at V and 5 bases at J, with 7 bases in the middle. The CDR3 contains 11 residues. CDR3 residues: CSVDPTYGYTF. The CDR3 DNA follows: TGCAGCGTTGACCCCACTTATGGCTACACCTTC.

The chain uses TRBV30 and TRBJ1-4; D call uncertain. Deletions cut 4 bases from V and 8 bases from J, with 11 bases between. The CDR3 covers 12 residues. Germline loops: CDR1 GTSNPN, CDR2 SVGIG (reference sequence). DNA for the CDR3: TGTGCCTGGAAGGCAGCGTGGGAAAAACTGTTTTTT. The encoded protein is CAWKAAWEKLFF.